This T cell receptor (beta chain) emerged from a study of blood T cells in healthy people across ages. A sample-barcoded 5' primer and a J-beta primer mix were used in a second PCR of roughly 6 to 12 cycles. Each cDNA molecule was tagged by a template-switch adaptor with 12 random nucleotides. Via MiXCR, TCRdb re-called the 5' RACE reads, giving one row per CDR3 protein. The table lists about 680,000 distinct CDR3 sequences, roughly 50% of them singletons. This clonotype was counted many times. Trimming cost V 5 bases and J 10 bases, with 15 bases left between them. The CDR3 runs 14 residues. Per the germline V gene, CDR1 is SGHTA and CDR2 is FQGNSA.

The chain links TRBV7-2 to TRBJ1-6, with a tentative D call TRBD1 (6 bases). The sequenced sample consisted of blood. The sequence derives from a woman aged 55-69 years in good health. The CDR3 nucleotides read TGTGCCAGCAGCCCGGGGGCAGGGAACTCACCCCTCCACTTT. Encoded protein: CASSPGAGNSPLHF.